What follows are 3 T cell receptor beta chains derived from one specimen sequenced in a study of blood T cell repertoires in COVID-19. Produced via immunoSEQ multiplex PCR; TCRdb's table is partial and in-frame only. In the table there are some 82,000 clones, around four fifths of which are singletons. The sequenced sample was peripheral blood. These receptors were taken from a man older than 75 with active or convalescent COVID-19.

This rearrangement joins TRBV5-6 to TRBJ1-2; possible D gene TRBD1, 5 bases. The germline V gene encodes CDR1 SGHDT and CDR2 YYEEEE. V was trimmed by 1 base and J by 0 bases, leaving 19 bases between them. The CDR3 extends over 18 amino acids. CDR3 sequence reads: CASSLRVGEGTPNYGYTF. The CDR3 nucleotides are TGTGCCAGCAGCTTGAGGGTAGGGGAGGGGACCCCTAACTATGGCTACACCTTC.

For the CDR3, the DNA is TGTGCCAGCTCACGCGGCAGTAATGAAAAACTGTTTTTT. Protein product: CASSRGSNEKLFF. The chain carries TRBV18 and TRBJ1-4; D ambiguous. Germline-derived CDR1 and CDR2 are KGHSH and LQKENI. This CDR3 has 13 amino acids. Trimming removed 4 bases at V and 4 bases at J, with 7 bases between.

The rearrangement joins TRBV6-5 to TRBJ2-7; 7 bases map to TRBD1. The germline gives CDR1 MNHEY, CDR2 SVGAGI. CDR3 length: 14 amino acids. The V segment lost 6 bases and the J segment 0 bases; nucleotides outside the gene matches: 5. The CDR3 DNA is TGTGCCAGCAGAAACCGGGACAGCTCCTACGAGCAGTACTTC. Encoded protein: CASRNRDSSYEQYF.